This TCR beta chain was captured in a study of neoadjuvant anti-PD-1 for oral cavity cancer. TCRdb's table, derived via immunoSEQ multiplex PCR, lists solely in-frame clones and lacks some. The sample consists of tens of thousands of clones, 26% of them appearing once. The sample's time point: after neoadjuvant nivolumab, at surgical resection. Patients had HPV-negative, locally advanced oral cavity squamous cell carcinoma. Germline V CDR1 and CDR2: SNHLY, FYNNEI. V lost 6 bases, J lost 0 bases, and 11 bases lay in between. The CDR3 covers 14 residues. The gene calls are TRBV2 and TRBJ1-1; tentative D call: TRBD1 (5 bases). The sample was tumor tissue, taken after nivolumab (anti-PD-1) treatment. The receptor was derived from a person between 40 and 85 years old with oral cavity squamous cell carcinoma. The CDR3 coding sequence is TGTGCCAGCAGAGACGGGACTCTGAACACTGAAGCTTTCTTT. Amino acid sequence: CASRDGTLNTEAFF.